The present T cell receptor (beta chain) was sequenced within a study of beta chain features in type 1 diabetes. Germline CDR1 is SGHVS and CDR2 is FQNEAQ. CDR3 length: 15 residues. After removal of 1 base from V and 2 bases from J, the junction contained 2 bases not matched to a gene. Reverse transcription of all isolated RNA meant that expressed TCRB transcripts were sequenced. Sequencing used immunoSEQ multiplex PCR; TCRdb keeps in-frame clones, though not all of them. The sample includes about 150,000 clones, 8.1% seen only once; the top ten take less than 0.85%. The sequencing input was central memory CD4+ T cells from blood. The TCR originated in a man aged 18-30 years in good health. The gene calls are TRBV7-8 and TRBJ2-7; 10 bases align to TRBD1. The CDR3 DNA is TGTGCCAGCAGCTTAGGAGGGACAGGGGCCTACGAGCAGTACTTC. This sequence encodes CASSLGGTGAYEQYF. Full variable domain (missing parts from reference TRBV7-8 and TRBJ2-7): GAGVSQSPRYKVAKRGQDVALRCDPISGHVSLFWYQQALGQGPEFLTYFQNEAQLDKSGLPSDRFFAERPEGSVSTLKIQRTQQEDSAVYLCASSLGGTGAYEQYFGPGTRLTVT.